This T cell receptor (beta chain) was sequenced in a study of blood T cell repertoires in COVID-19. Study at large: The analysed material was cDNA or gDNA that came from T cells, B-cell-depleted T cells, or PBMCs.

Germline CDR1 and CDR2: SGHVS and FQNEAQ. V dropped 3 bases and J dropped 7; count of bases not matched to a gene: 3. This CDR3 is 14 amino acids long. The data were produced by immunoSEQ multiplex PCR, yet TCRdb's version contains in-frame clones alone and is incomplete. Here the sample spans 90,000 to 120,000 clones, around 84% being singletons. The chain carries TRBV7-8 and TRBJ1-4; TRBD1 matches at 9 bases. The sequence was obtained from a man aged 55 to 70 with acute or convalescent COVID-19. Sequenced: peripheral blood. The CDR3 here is CASSLRDRVEKLFF. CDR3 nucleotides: TGTGCCAGCAGCTTGAGGGACAGGGTTGAAAAACTGTTTTTT.